This TCR beta chain was sequenced during a study of long-term antiretroviral therapy in people with HIV. The study's findings and limits: Diversity increased after ART yet remained lower than in transplant donor controls. The study lacked data on ART adherence, viral resistance or therapy changes. Versus controls, repertoires in people with HIV had narrower CDR3 length ranges.

PBMC samples from each donor numbered at least one pre-ART and at least two post-ART. Researchers ran immunoSEQ v3.0 at survey level. Profiled with immunoSEQ multiplex PCR; TCRdb holds only in-frame clones, not every one. This sample carries tens of thousands of clones, approximately 81% of them seen once, and the ten largest clones take roughly 3.2%. From germline, CDR1 is SGHNT and CDR2 YYREEE (reference sequence). The CDR3 runs 14 residues. V dropped 7 bases and J dropped 4; count of bases not matched to a gene: 8. Remarks on this clone: The antigen remains unidentified.

The source of this sequence is a woman aged 45-65 years with HIV. The genes are TRBV5-4 and TRBJ2-3; 8 bases map to TRBD2. Sequencing was performed on unsorted PBMCs, taken 1.9 years after starting antiretroviral therapy. CDR3 coding DNA: TGTGCCAGCGCCCCCTGGCGGGAGGCAGATACGCAGTATTTT. It yields the protein CASAPWREADTQYF.